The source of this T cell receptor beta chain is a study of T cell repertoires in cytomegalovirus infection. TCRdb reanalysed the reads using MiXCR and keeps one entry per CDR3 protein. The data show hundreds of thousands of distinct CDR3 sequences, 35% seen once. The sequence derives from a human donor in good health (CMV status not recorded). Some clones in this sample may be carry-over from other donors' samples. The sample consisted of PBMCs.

CDR3: CASSLTTPTDTQYF. CDR3 DNA: TGTGCCAGCAGCCTCACTACCCCCACAGATACGCAGTATTTT. The chain recombines TRBV3-1 with TRBJ2-3; D not certain. The germline CDR1 and CDR2 sequences are LGHDT and YNNKEL (reference sequence). The V gene lost 4 bases and the J gene lost 2 bases, with 10 bases spanning the gap. The CDR3 runs 14 residues.